A selection of T cell receptor beta chains follows, all from one sample in a study of PD-1 blockade in classical Hodgkin lymphoma. Sequencing used immunoSEQ multiplex PCR; TCRdb keeps in-frame clones, though not all of them. The sample carries around 65,000 clones, about 85% recorded once. The source material was peripheral blood mononuclear cells (PBMCs), sampled before the fourth cycle of nivolumab. The receptors come from a human donor with classical Hodgkin lymphoma. Both conserved end residues are part of each CDR3. Each record gives: CDR3 protein, CDR3 DNA, V gene, clone size, J gene, D gene. D genes are given only for firm matches. The size entry is marked missing in some rows and otherwise reads once, few, many or a size class.

CDR3aa: CASREQGDYGYTF; CDR3nt: TGTGCCAGCAGGGAACAGGGTGACTATGGCTACACCTTC; v_gene: TRBV6-1; abundance: NA; j_gene: TRBJ1-2; d_gene: NA
CDR3aa: CASSSYPQGRAYEQYF; CDR3nt: TGTGCCAGCAGTTCCTACCCACAGGGGAGGGCCTACGAGCAGTACTTC; v_gene: TRBV27; abundance: NA; j_gene: TRBJ2-7; d_gene: NA
CDR3aa: CASSRVRDNSPLHF; CDR3nt: TGTGCCAGCTCCCGGGTCAGGGATAATTCACCCCTCCACTTT; v_gene: TRBV18; abundance: NA; j_gene: TRBJ1-6; d_gene: NA
CDR3aa: CASSEARGYGYTF; CDR3nt: TGTGCCAGCAGTGAAGCGCGGGGCTATGGCTACACCTTC; v_gene: TRBV6-1; abundance: NA; j_gene: TRBJ1-2; d_gene: NA
CDR3aa: CASSHQNQETQYF; CDR3nt: TGTGCCAGCAGCCATCAGAACCAAGAGACCCAGTACTTC; v_gene: TRBV5-5; abundance: NA; j_gene: TRBJ2-5; d_gene: NA
CDR3aa: CASSRAGAYQETQYF; CDR3nt: TGTGCCAGCAGCCGTGCGGGGGCATACCAAGAGACCCAGTACTTC; v_gene: TRBV7-2; abundance: once; j_gene: TRBJ2-5; d_gene: NA
CDR3aa: CAISGGAATTEAFF; CDR3nt: TGTGCCATCAGTGGGGGGGCAGCTACTACTGAAGCTTTCTTT; v_gene: TRBV10-3; abundance: few; j_gene: TRBJ1-1; d_gene: NA
CDR3aa: CASSLILGSSYNEQFF; CDR3nt: TGCGCCAGCAGCTTGATACTCGGGAGCTCCTACAATGAGCAGTTCTTC; v_gene: TRBV5-1; abundance: NA; j_gene: TRBJ2-1; d_gene: NA
CDR3aa: CASVQGAHGHF; CDR3nt: TGCGCCAGTGTACAGGGGGCCCATGGGCATTTT; v_gene: TRBV10-1; abundance: NA; j_gene: TRBJ1-5; d_gene: TRBD1
CDR3aa: CSALDQETQYF; CDR3nt: TGCAGTGCTCTGGACCAAGAGACCCAGTACTTC; v_gene: TRBV20-1; abundance: NA; j_gene: TRBJ2-5; d_gene: NA
CDR3aa: CASSRDNQPQHF; CDR3nt: TGTGCCAGCAGCAGGGACAATCAGCCCCAGCATTTT; v_gene: TRBV7-9; abundance: NA; j_gene: TRBJ1-5; d_gene: NA
CDR3aa: CASSGFTGIRGELFF; CDR3nt: TGTGCCAGCAGTGGTTTCACAGGGATAAGGGGGGAGCTGTTTTTT; v_gene: TRBV6-1; abundance: once; j_gene: TRBJ2-2; d_gene: NA
CDR3aa: CASSSAYEQYF; CDR3nt: TGTGCCAGCAGTTCCGCCTACGAGCAGTACTTC; v_gene: TRBV27; abundance: NA; j_gene: TRBJ2-7; d_gene: NA
CDR3aa: CASTWSSGGFDEQFF; CDR3nt: TGCGCCAGCACGTGGAGTAGCGGGGGGTTCGATGAGCAGTTCTTC; v_gene: TRBV5-1; abundance: NA; j_gene: TRBJ2-1; d_gene: TRBD2
CDR3aa: CASSEGSGANVLTF; CDR3nt: TGCGCCAGCAGCGAGGGCTCTGGGGCCAACGTCCTGACTTTC; v_gene: TRBV5-1; abundance: few; j_gene: TRBJ2-6; d_gene: NA
CDR3aa: CASSRPGTGAYEQYF; CDR3nt: TGTGCCAGCAGCCGACCCGGGACAGGGGCGTACGAGCAGTACTTC; v_gene: TRBV28; abundance: NA; j_gene: TRBJ2-7; d_gene: TRBD1
CDR3aa: CASSLGGITGELFF; CDR3nt: TGCGCCAGCAGCTTAGGGGGGATCACCGGGGAGCTGTTTTTT; v_gene: TRBV5-1; abundance: NA; j_gene: TRBJ2-2; d_gene: NA
CDR3aa: CASSLPQANEKLFF; CDR3nt: TGCGCCAGCAGCTTGCCCCAGGCTAATGAAAAACTGTTTTTT; v_gene: TRBV5-1; abundance: once; j_gene: TRBJ1-4; d_gene: NA
CDR3aa: CASAGKGNQPQHF; CDR3nt: TGTGCCAGCGCGGGCAAGGGCAATCAGCCCCAGCATTTT; v_gene: TRBV6-6; abundance: few; j_gene: TRBJ1-5; d_gene: NA
CDR3aa: CASSLSSGLEYF; CDR3nt: TGTGCCAGCAGCTTAAGCTCTGGTTTAGAGTACTTC; v_gene: TRBV7-9; abundance: NA; j_gene: TRBJ2-7; d_gene: NA
CDR3aa: CASSLSGVEQFF; CDR3nt: TGTGCCAGCAGTTTATCCGGGGTTGAGCAGTTCTTC; v_gene: TRBV28; abundance: few; j_gene: TRBJ2-1; d_gene: NA
CDR3aa: CASSQAGTSGQWGTQYF; CDR3nt: TGCGCCAGCAGCCAAGCTGGGACTAGCGGGCAATGGGGGACCCAGTACTTC; v_gene: TRBV4-1; abundance: NA; j_gene: TRBJ2-5; d_gene: TRBD2
CDR3aa: CASKEGLNFPIETQYF; CDR3nt: TGTGCCAGCAAGGAGGGACTCAACTTTCCAATTGAGACCCAGTACTTC; v_gene: TRBV27; abundance: NA; j_gene: TRBJ2-5; d_gene: NA
CDR3aa: CASSLMSGTEYGYTF; CDR3nt: TGTGCCAGCTCACTAATGTCCGGGACGGAGTATGGCTACACCTTC; v_gene: TRBV18; abundance: NA; j_gene: TRBJ1-2; d_gene: NA
CDR3aa: CASSLVGGRSGNTIYF; CDR3nt: TGCGCCAGCAGCTTGGTTGGGGGGCGAAGCGGAAACACCATATATTTT; v_gene: TRBV5-1; abundance: NA; j_gene: TRBJ1-3; d_gene: NA
CDR3aa: CASSPELAGGSHEQYF; CDR3nt: TGCGCCAGCAGCCCGGAACTAGCGGGGGGGTCCCACGAGCAGTACTTC; v_gene: TRBV5-1; abundance: NA; j_gene: TRBJ2-7; d_gene: TRBD2